This TCR beta chain emerged from a study of patients and donors after allogeneic stem cell transplantation (dated by TCRdb to about 2020). The cysteine opens and the phenylalanine closes a CDR3 of 14 amino acids. The retained sequence is limited to the CDR3, 42 bases, with the frame set at the first base. V and J are truncated by 6 bases and 4 bases respectively, leaving an intervening sequence of 16 bases. In the case of this clonotype: No cognate antigen has been identified for it. No qualities accompany the bases; no much larger clone lies one base away.

The receptor library was made with RT-PCR. These reads were obtained on a NextSeq 550. The public reads were reanalyzed by TCRdb: fastp trimming at Q25, MiXCR alignment, in-frame beta chains only. All rows with the same CDR3 protein become a single entry with the most common DNA and genes. In all, the sample holds about 4,200 distinct CDR3 sequences, and about a sixth of those were seen once. Roughly three quarters of the sample goes to the ten largest clones. Sequencing input: blood, either unsorted or a sorted T cell fraction (not recorded which). The chain links TRBV12-3 or TRBV12-4 with TRBJ2-7, with the identity of the D gene unclear. This TCR was recovered from a human donor who was either an allogeneic HSCT recipient or a stem cell or donor lymphocyte infusion donor (not recorded which). It is not recorded whose cells these are; they may come from a transplant donor. The bases read TGTGCCAGCAGCATAGGACGCCATTCTTACGAGCAGTACTTC. It encodes CASSIGRHSYEQYF.